These 22 T cell receptor beta chains share one sample of origin, sequenced in a study of cytomegalovirus exposure and HLA in healthy donors (dated by TCRdb to about 2017). The library was made by the immunoSEQ multiplex PCR assay. For the multiplex PCR, a mixture combining 60 forward primers for TCR Vbeta segments and 13 reverse primers for TCR Jbeta segments was used. The clones in this table, taken by TCRdb from immuneACCESS, are in-frame only. Not every clone is retained; where verified, under half of the shortfall comes from an unresolved V gene, and the cause of the rest is unknown. This specimen's table enumerates approximately 80,000 clones. The ten largest clones represent approximately 1.1% of the sample. Sample: PBMCs. The receptors derive from a woman in her twenties or thirties in good health and CMV-seronegative.

This chain links TRBV6-1 with TRBJ2-7; tentative D call: TRBD1 (7 bases). Per germline, CDR1 MNHNS and CDR2 SASEGT. The CDR3 contains 14 residues. V gave up 8 bases and J gave up 4 bases, with 18 bases separating them. The CDR3 DNA follows: TGTGCCAGCGATGAGGGTCCAGGGGGGTACGAGCAGTACTTC. Amino acid sequence: CASDEGPGGYEQYF.

To note about this clone: One end of the junction is discordant with germline, which a read error may explain. The V and J genes are TRBV30 and TRBJ1-5; D not resolved. The CDR3 is made up of 12 amino acids. Looked up from germline, CDR1 is GTSNPN and CDR2 is SVGIG (reference sequence). Written as DNA, the CDR3 is TGTGCCTGGAGTGTACGGGGTCAGCACCAGCATTTT. Translated: CAWSVRGQHQHF.

Note on this clone: Other DNA sequences in this specimen translate into the identical CDR3. The chain combines TRBV7-9 with TRBJ2-7; a possible D gene is TRBD1 (5 bases). Germline CDR1 SEHNR, CDR2 FQNEAQ (reference sequence). The CDR3 extends over 15 amino acids. The V and J ends lost 0 bases and 0 bases respectively, with 9 bases between them. The CDR3 sequence: CASSLAGAPSYEQYF. DNA of the CDR3: TGTGCCAGCAGCTTAGCAGGGGCCCCCTCCTACGAGCAGTACTTC.

As DNA, the CDR3 is TGTGCCTGGAGTGTACCGCGCCCTCGCGGGAGGGTTGCCAAAAACATTCAGTACTTC. This sequence encodes CAWSVPRPRGRVAKNIQYF. The V call is TRBV30, the J call TRBJ2-4; 9 positions match TRBD2. CDR3 size: 19 residues. J was trimmed by 1 base and V by 0 bases; bases with no gene match: 13. Germline V gene lookup returns CDR1 GTSNPN and CDR2 SVGIG (reference sequence).

V is TRBV6-1 and J is TRBJ2-2, with 9 nucleotides matching TRBD2. The CDR3 spans 18 residues. V was clipped by 10 bases and J by 3 bases; unmatched bases: 18. Per germline, CDR1 MNHNS and CDR2 SASEGT. The CDR3, as DNA: TGTGCCACCCGTGAAGGGACTGGACTAGCGAGGGACACCGGGGAGCTGTTTTTT. It codes for CATREGTGLARDTGELFF.

CDR3 in DNA: TGTGCCTGGAGTCCACGGCTGCGCCAGGGTGAAGCTTTCTTT. Encoded protein: CAWSPRLRQGEAFF. V is TRBV30 and J is TRBJ1-1; D might be TRBD1 (5 bases). Germline V CDR1 and CDR2: GTSNPN, SVGIG (reference sequence). The CDR3 is 14 residues long. With 2 bases removed from V and 7 bases from J, the gap between germline ends came to 17 bases.

The genes are TRBV2 and TRBJ1-1, with 10 bases aligning to TRBD1. J gave up 2 bases and V 6 bases, and 6 bases lay outside the gene matches. The CDR3 has 15 residues. Germline CDR1 and CDR2: SNHLY and FYNNEI. The CDR3 bases are TGTGCCAGCAGGGTTGACAGGGGGCACAACACTGAAGCTTTCTTT. Its translation: CASRVDRGHNTEAFF.

The chain links TRBV4-1 to TRBJ1-1; no clear D gene. V was cut by 4 bases and J by 0 bases, with 18 bases left in between. Germline values: CDR1 MGHRA, CDR2 YSYEKL. The CDR3 contains 17 residues. The CDR3 spells CASSLRAEPPMNTEAFF. The CDR3 DNA is TGCGCCAGCAGCCTGAGGGCCGAGCCTCCCATGAACACTGAAGCTTTCTTT.

The chain recombines TRBV5-4 with TRBJ1-2; 8 nucleotides align to TRBD1. The ends lost 4 bases at V and 3 bases at J; junction bases unmatched: 5. Per germline, CDR1 SGHNT and CDR2 YYREEE (reference sequence). This CDR3 region has 14 residues. The CDR3 protein is CASSPGQGYYGYTF. DNA for the CDR3: TGTGCCAGCAGCCCCGGACAGGGCTACTATGGCTACACCTTC. The entire variable domain, with the rest obtained from reference TRBV5-4 and TRBJ1-2, is as follows: ETGVTQSPTHLIKTRGQQVTLRCSSQSGHNTVSWYQQALGQGPQFIFQYYREEENGRGNFPPRFSGLQFPNYSSELNVNALELDDSALYLCASSPGQGYYGYTFGSGTRLTVV.

The chain is built from TRBV11-2 and TRBJ1-6; 8 nucleotides line up with TRBD1. The CDR3 has 15 amino acids. Germline lookup yields CDR1 SGHAT and CDR2 FQNNGV. J gave up 5 bases and V 5 bases, and 5 bases lay outside the gene matches. The CDR3 region is CASSPLQGDNSPLHF. CDR3 DNA: TGTGCCAGCAGCCCTCTACAGGGGGATAATTCACCCCTCCACTTT.

The chain carries TRBV5-1 and TRBJ2-7, with 11 bases aligning to TRBD2. This CDR3 region has 14 residues. V lost 7 bases and J lost 1; bases outside the gene matches: 4. Germline assignment: CDR1 SGHRS and CDR2 YFSETQ. This CDR3 is CASSTSGGSYEQYF. The CDR3 coding sequence is TGCGCCAGCTCTACTAGCGGGGGATCCTACGAGCAGTACTTC.

The J gene is TRBJ2-2, the V gene TRBV5-4; D is uncertain. Germline loops: CDR1 SGHNT, CDR2 YYREEE (reference sequence). The ends were cut back, 2 bases at V and 1 base at J, with 6 bases in the middle. CDR3 size: 14 residues. The CDR3 DNA sequence: TGTGCCAGCAGCTTTAGCCGGAACACCGGGGAGCTGTTTTTT. Its protein is CASSFSRNTGELFF. Looking up the rest from reference TRBV5-4 and TRBJ2-2 gives the full variable domain: ETGVTQSPTHLIKTRGQQVTLRCSSQSGHNTVSWYQQALGQGPQFIFQYYREEENGRGNFPPRFSGLQFPNYSSELNVNALELDDSALYLCASSFSRNTGELFFGEGSRLTVL.

The chain combines TRBV19 with TRBJ2-6; 8 nucleotides line up with TRBD1. Trimming at V came to 5 bases and at J to 2 bases, leaving 14 bases not matched to a gene. The germline CDR1 and CDR2 sequences are LNHDA and SQIVND (reference sequence). CDR3 length: 19 residues. DNA of the CDR3: TGTGCCAGTAGTCCCCAGGGGGCCGATGCTTCTGCTGGGGCCAACGTCCTGACTTTC. It translates to CASSPQGADASAGANVLTF.

This chain uses TRBV4-1 with TRBJ2-7; D ambiguous. This CDR3 has 16 amino acids. Per germline, CDR1 MGHRA and CDR2 YSYEKL. V was pared by 0 bases and J by 0 bases, with 12 bases between. The CDR3 region is CASSQENDPGSYEQYF. DNA for the CDR3: TGCGCCAGCAGCCAAGAAAATGACCCGGGCTCCTACGAGCAGTACTTC.

The rearrangement joins TRBV2 to TRBJ1-1; TRBD1 agrees at 8 bases. Germline V lookup: CDR1 SNHLY, CDR2 FYNNEI. V shed 6 bases and J 4 bases; nucleotides not matched to a gene: 7. The CDR3 covers 14 residues. The CDR3 sequence: CASSARGPVTEAFF. The CDR3 DNA follows: TGTGCCAGCAGCGCCAGGGGGCCGGTCACTGAAGCTTTCTTT.

V and J are TRBV6-1 and TRBJ2-7; 10 bases match TRBD1. The CDR3 covers 16 residues. With 1 base clipped from V and 7 bases from J, the junction kept 10 bases outside the gene matches. Germline V gene sequence: CDR1 MNHNS, CDR2 SASEGT. The CDR3 reads CASSEDGRQGALEQYF. DNA for the CDR3: TGTGCCAGCAGTGAAGATGGGAGACAGGGGGCGTTAGAGCAGTACTTC.

This chain joins TRBV2 and TRBJ1-3; D not resolved. The CDR3 runs to 15 residues. The ends were cut back, 3 bases at V and 0 bases at J, with 9 bases in the middle. The germline CDR1 and CDR2 sequences are SNHLY and FYNNEI. CDR3 in amino acids: CASSEWRSSGNTIYF. The CDR3 DNA is TGTGCCAGCAGTGAGTGGAGGAGCTCTGGAAACACCATATATTTT.

This chain joins TRBV18 and TRBJ1-4, with TRBD1 matching 9 bases. V shed 1 base, J shed 6 bases, and the junction held 0 bases outside the gene matches. The germline gives CDR1 KGHSH, CDR2 LQKENI. The CDR3 runs 14 residues. The CDR3 is CASSPRQGDEKLFF. The CDR3 DNA reads as TGTGCCAGCTCACCACGACAGGGGGATGAAAAACTGTTTTTT.

The gene calls are TRBV5-6 and TRBJ1-2; 7 bases are a match to TRBD1. CDR3 length equals 15 residues. The ends lost 7 bases at V and 7 bases at J; junction bases unmatched: 16. Looked up from germline, CDR1 is SGHDT and CDR2 is YYEEEE. In nucleotides, the CDR3 is TGTGCCAGCTTTTCGGTTGCTAGACAGGGACGTGGCTACACCTTC. Translation gives CASFSVARQGRGYTF.

This chain links TRBV19 with TRBJ2-1; TRBD2 agrees at 7 bases. The germline CDR1 and CDR2 sequences are LNHDA and SQIVND (reference sequence). The CDR3 sequence is 14 residues long. Trimming removed 5 bases from V and 5 bases from J; junction bases left unmatched: 6. For the CDR3, the DNA is TGTGCCAGTAGTCCCAGCGGGGTTGACAATGAGCAGTTCTTC. Translating it yields CASSPSGVDNEQFF.

The chain is built from TRBV19 and TRBJ1-5, with a tentative D call TRBD1 (5 bases). Germline V gene data show CDR1 as LNHDA and CDR2 as SQIVND (reference sequence). The CDR3 has 17 residues. V was trimmed by 7 bases and J by 2 bases, leaving 21 bases between them. In DNA, the CDR3 is TGTGCCAGTACCGTAGATGGGGGGGGAATGGGCAATCAGCCCCAGCATTTT. Amino acid sequence: CASTVDGGGMGNQPQHF.

CDR3 bases: TGTGCCAGCTCACCAATCCCAGCGGACTACAATGAGCAGTTCTTC. Translating gives CASSPIPADYNEQFF. The V and J genes are TRBV18 and TRBJ2-1, with D possibly matching TRBD2 (5 bases). Germline V gene lookup returns CDR1 KGHSH and CDR2 LQKENI. The CDR3 consists of 15 residues. Trimming pared 2 bases from V and 3 bases from J, leaving 11 bases between. Full variable domain (outside the CDR3, taken from reference TRBV18 and TRBJ2-1): NAGVMQNPRHLVRRRGQEARLRCSPMKGHSHVYWYRQLPEEGLKFMVYLQKENIIDESGMPKERFSAEFPKEGPSILRIQQVVRGDSAAYFCASSPIPADYNEQFFGPGTRLTVL.